This T cell receptor beta chain was sequenced for a study of blood T cell repertoires in COVID-19. Study details: In each case, the material was cDNA or gDNA derived from T cells, B-cell-depleted T cells, or PBMCs.

Here immunoSEQ multiplex PCR was the method, and the copy in TCRdb shows in-frame clones only, minus some. The sample includes approximately 200,000 clones, 65% to 85% of them seen just once. Recovery among Cohort 3 donors was established by two negative PCRs, clearance, or symptom resolution. Germline CDR1 SGHNT, CDR2 YYREEE (reference sequence). The junction had 11 bases not matched to a gene; V was cut back by 3 bases and J by 7 bases. The CDR3 sequence is 15 residues long. The V gene is TRBV5-4, the J gene TRBJ1-2; 8 bases agree with TRBD1. The sequencing input was PBMCs or T cells enriched from blood (not recorded which). The sequence was obtained from a man aged 35 to 55 who had recovered from COVID-19. CDR3 residues: CASSSRNDRGFGYTF. In nucleotides, the CDR3 is TGTGCCAGCAGCTCGCGTAACGACAGGGGTTTTGGCTACACCTTC.